The sequence of this T cell receptor beta chain was determined in a study of blood T cell repertoires in COVID-19. As for the study in general: Whether acute or convalescent, the COVID-19 samples came from the United States, Italy and Spain. Sample material is recorded as cDNA or gDNA derived from T cells, B-cell-depleted T cells, or PBMCs.

Source study methods: For nucleated cells, counts were estimated from reference gene primer amplification. This table comes from immunoSEQ multiplex PCR, and its TCRdb copy is limited to in-frame clones, with some not included. The D gene and trimming were derived from the DNA, and the V and J assignments and clone size from that table. Of about 360,000 clones in the sample, 70% to 85% were seen once. Specimen: peripheral blood. The sequence was obtained from a human donor with acute or convalescent COVID-19. The donor label of this sample is uncertain.

CDR3 sequence (DNA): TGTGCCAGCAGCCGACTAGGACAACAGTCTGGAAACACCATATATTTT. Translating it yields CASSRLGQQSGNTIYF. This sequence joins TRBV3-1 (or the pseudogene TRBV3-2) and TRBJ1-3, with D maybe TRBD1 (5 bases). The germline gives CDR1 LGHDT, CDR2 YNNKEL (reference sequence). Trimming took 4 bases from V and 1 from J, leaving 14 bases between them. This CDR3 region has 16 residues.